These 10 T cell receptor beta chains came from one sample sequenced in a study of blood T cell repertoires in COVID-19. Libraries were prepared by immunoSEQ multiplex PCR; TCRdb keeps only in-frame clonotypes and omits some of them. Of about 170,000 clones listed, roughly 84% are singletons. The sequenced sample consisted of peripheral blood. These receptors originate from a human donor with acute or convalescent COVID-19. The donor label of this sample is uncertain.

This rearrangement joins TRBV19 to TRBJ1-5; 7 bases are shared with TRBD1. The CDR3 totals 15 residues. Germline CDR1 is LNHDA and CDR2 is SQIVND (reference sequence). The V and J ends lost 4 bases and 4 bases, in that order; junction bases with no gene match: 7. The CDR3 DNA is TGTGCCAGTAGTAGGGCAGGGGGAGAGAATCAGCCCCAGCATTTT. The encoded protein is CASSRAGGENQPQHF.

The rearrangement links TRBV5-1 to TRBJ1-6; 7 nucleotides line up with TRBD1. The junction had 7 bases not matched to a gene; V was cut back by 3 bases and J by 10 bases. The CDR3 runs 14 residues. From germline, CDR1 is SGHRS and CDR2 YFSETQ. The CDR3 region is CASSSTGERSPLHF. The CDR3 DNA follows: TGCGCCAGCAGCTCAACAGGGGAACGGTCACCCCTCCACTTT.

The rearrangement links TRBV3-1 (or the pseudogene TRBV3-2) to TRBJ2-5; 11 bases agree with TRBD2. V gave up 1 base and J gave up 5 bases; unmatched junction bases: 3. The CDR3 loop spans 15 amino acids. The germline gives CDR1 LGHDT, CDR2 YNNKEL (reference sequence). The CDR3 loop reads CASSQVAGGLETQYF. DNA for the CDR3: TGTGCCAGCAGCCAAGTAGCGGGGGGGCTTGAGACCCAGTACTTC.

This chain links TRBV7-2 with TRBJ2-2; TRBD2 matches 9 bases. Trimming at V came to 4 bases and at J to 5 bases, leaving 11 bases not matched to a gene. Germline CDR1 is SGHTA and CDR2 is FQGNSA. The CDR3 covers 17 residues. The CDR3: CASSYSSGVAGTGELFF. The CDR3 DNA sequence: TGTGCCAGCAGCTACTCTAGCGGGGTGGCAGGAACCGGGGAGCTGTTTTTT.

The chain links TRBV9 to TRBJ1-3; D is ambiguous. V was cut by 0 bases and J by 0 bases, with 7 bases left in between. CDR1 is SGDLS, CDR2 YYNGEE, per germline. This CDR3 has 15 residues. The CDR3 DNA follows: TGTGCCAGCAGCGTAGGACAACACTCTGGAAACACCATATATTTT. It translates to CASSVGQHSGNTIYF.

This clone turned up a few times. J is TRBJ1-5 and V is TRBV11-2; possibly TRBD1 for D (5 bases). In germline, CDR1 is SGHAT, CDR2 FQNNGV. V lost 5 bases and J 4 bases, leaving 15 bases between the germline ends. The CDR3 is 15 residues long. The CDR3 spells CASSLGGAGNQPQHF. CDR3 nucleotides: TGTGCCAGCAGCCTGGGTGGGGCAGGGAATCAGCCCCAGCATTTT. Combining the CDR3 with reference TRBV11-2 and TRBJ1-5 gives the whole variable domain EAGVAQSPRYKIIEKRQSVAFWCNPISGHATLYWYQQILGQGPKLLIQFQNNGVVDDSQLPKDRFSAERLKGVDSTLKIQPAKLEDSAVYLCASSLGGAGNQPQHFGDGTRLSIL.

The CDR3 region has the DNA TGTGCCAGCAGCTCGCGGACTCACTCGTTGTATGAGCAGTTCTTC. Its translation: CASSSRTHSLYEQFF. The genes are TRBV7-2 and TRBJ2-1, with TRBD2 as a possible D gene (5 bases). CDR1 and CDR2 (germline): SGHTA, FQGNSA. V lost 4 bases, J lost 8 bases, and 18 bases lay in between. The CDR3 totals 15 residues.

V gene TRBV7-9 combines with J gene TRBJ1-1; 8 bases align to TRBD1. V shed 5 bases, J shed 3 bases, and the junction held 8 bases outside the gene matches. In germline, CDR1 is SEHNR, CDR2 FQNEAQ (reference sequence). The CDR3 is 15 residues long. This CDR3 is CASSPRTGPYTEAFF. CDR3 DNA sequence: TGTGCCAGCAGCCCTAGGACAGGGCCATACACTGAAGCTTTCTTT.

J is TRBJ1-6 and V is TRBV10-1; D is perhaps TRBD1 (5 bases). The CDR3 covers 12 residues. Germline V CDR1 and CDR2: WNHNN, SYGVQD (reference sequence). Trimming stripped 7 bases from V and 9 bases from J, with 10 bases between. The CDR3 nucleotides read TGCGCCAGCAAAAGGGACTCTTCACCCCTCCACTTT. The encoded protein is CASKRDSSPLHF.

The chain uses TRBV3-1 (or the pseudogene TRBV3-2) and TRBJ2-1; possible D gene TRBD2, 5 bases. Germline loops: CDR1 LGHDT, CDR2 YNNKEL (reference sequence). The V end was cut by 3 bases, the J end by 7 bases, with 13 bases between. The CDR3 spans 14 residues. Here the CDR3 reads CASSHEGPWNEQFF. CDR3 DNA: TGTGCCAGCAGCCATGAGGGCCCTTGGAATGAGCAGTTCTTC.